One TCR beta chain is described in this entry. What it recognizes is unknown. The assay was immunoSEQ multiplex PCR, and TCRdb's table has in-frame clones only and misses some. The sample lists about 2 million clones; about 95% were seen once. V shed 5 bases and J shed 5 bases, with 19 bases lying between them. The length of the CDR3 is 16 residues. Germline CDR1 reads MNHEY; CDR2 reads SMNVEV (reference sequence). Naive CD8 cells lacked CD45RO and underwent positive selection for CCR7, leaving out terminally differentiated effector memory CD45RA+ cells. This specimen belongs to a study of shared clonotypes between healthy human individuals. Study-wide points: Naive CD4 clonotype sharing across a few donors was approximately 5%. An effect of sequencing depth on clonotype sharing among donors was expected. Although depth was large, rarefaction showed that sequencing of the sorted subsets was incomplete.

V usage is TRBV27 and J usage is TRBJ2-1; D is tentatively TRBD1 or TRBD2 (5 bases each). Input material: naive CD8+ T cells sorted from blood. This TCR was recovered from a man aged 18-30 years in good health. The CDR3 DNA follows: TGTGCCAGCAGTCCGTCGGGGCCGGGCCTCCACAATGAGCAGTTCTTC. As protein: CASSPSGPGLHNEQFF.